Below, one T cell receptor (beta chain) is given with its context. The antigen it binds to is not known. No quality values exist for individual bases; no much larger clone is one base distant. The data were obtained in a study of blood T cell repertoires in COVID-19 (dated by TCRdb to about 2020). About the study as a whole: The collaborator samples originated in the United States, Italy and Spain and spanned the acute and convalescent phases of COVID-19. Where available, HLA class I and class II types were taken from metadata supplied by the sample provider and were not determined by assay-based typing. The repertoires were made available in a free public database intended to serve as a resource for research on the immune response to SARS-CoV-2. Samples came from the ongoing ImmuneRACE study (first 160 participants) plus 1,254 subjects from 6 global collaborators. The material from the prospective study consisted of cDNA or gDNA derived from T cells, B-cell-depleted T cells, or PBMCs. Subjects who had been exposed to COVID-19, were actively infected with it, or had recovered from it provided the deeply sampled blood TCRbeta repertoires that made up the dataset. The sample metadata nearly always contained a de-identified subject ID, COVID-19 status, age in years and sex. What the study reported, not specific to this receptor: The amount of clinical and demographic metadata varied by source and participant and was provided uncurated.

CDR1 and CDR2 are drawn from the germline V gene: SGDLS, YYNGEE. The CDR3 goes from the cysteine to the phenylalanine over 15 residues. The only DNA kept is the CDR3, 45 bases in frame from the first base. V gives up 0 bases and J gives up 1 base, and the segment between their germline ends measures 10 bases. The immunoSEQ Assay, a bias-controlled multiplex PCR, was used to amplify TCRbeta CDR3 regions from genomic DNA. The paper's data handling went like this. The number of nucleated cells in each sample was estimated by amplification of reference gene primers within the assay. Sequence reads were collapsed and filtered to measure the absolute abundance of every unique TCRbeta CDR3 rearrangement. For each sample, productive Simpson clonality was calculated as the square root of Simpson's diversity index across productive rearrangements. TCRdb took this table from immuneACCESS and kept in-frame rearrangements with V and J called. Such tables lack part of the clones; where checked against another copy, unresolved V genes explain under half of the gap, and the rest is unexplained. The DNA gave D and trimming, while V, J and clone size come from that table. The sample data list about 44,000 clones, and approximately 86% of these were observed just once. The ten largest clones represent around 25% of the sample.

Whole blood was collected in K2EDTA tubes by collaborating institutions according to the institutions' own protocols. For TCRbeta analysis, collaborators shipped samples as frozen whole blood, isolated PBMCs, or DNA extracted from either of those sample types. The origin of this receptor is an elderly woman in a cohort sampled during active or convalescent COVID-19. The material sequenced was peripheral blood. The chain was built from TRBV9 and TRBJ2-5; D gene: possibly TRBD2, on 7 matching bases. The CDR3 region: CASSVAGGPQETQYF. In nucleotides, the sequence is TGTGCCAGCAGCGTAGCCGGGGGGCCCCAAGAGACCCAGTACTTC.